These 28 T cell receptor beta chains originate from one sample sequenced in a study of radiotherapy plus CTLA-4 blockade in lung cancer. Clones were sequenced by immunoSEQ multiplex PCR, and TCRdb holds only the in-frame ones, with some missing. This table holds about 50,000 clones, 85% found once. The sequencing here drew on peripheral blood, taken from a patient treated with radiotherapy plus ipilimumab. These receptors were collected from a human donor with non-small cell lung cancer whose response to radiotherapy plus ipilimumab could not be evaluated.

The CDR3 region is CASSLLLAATGELFF. The CDR3 bases are TGCGCCAGCAGCTTGCTGCTAGCAGCCACCGGGGAGCTGTTTTTT. This chain links TRBV5-1 with TRBJ2-2, with D possibly being TRBD2 (5 bases). V was cut by 1 base and J by 4 bases, with 11 bases left in between. CDR3 length: 15 residues. The germline CDR1 and CDR2 sequences are SGHRS and YFSETQ.

The chain has TRBV7-9 and TRBJ2-7; 9 nucleotides line up with TRBD1. This CDR3 comprises 16 residues. Trimming at V came to 2 bases and at J to 5 bases, leaving 10 bases not matched to a gene. CDR1 SEHNR and CDR2 FQNEAQ come from the germline V gene (reference sequence). As DNA, the CDR3 is TGTGCCAGCAGCTTATTAGGACAGGGGATCAGTAACGAGCAGTACTTC. Translation gives CASSLLGQGISNEQYF.

The V and J genes are TRBV11-2 and TRBJ1-1; D is unresolved. The CDR3 runs 14 residues. V lost 3 bases to trimming and J lost 2 bases, with 10 bases between them. Germline V gene sequence: CDR1 SGHAT, CDR2 FQNNGV. In DNA form, the CDR3 reads TGTGCCAGCAGCTTTTCGGAGCCAAACACTGAAGCTTTCTTT. Protein sequence: CASSFSEPNTEAFF.

The rearrangement uses TRBV7-2 and TRBJ2-1; tentative D call: TRBD2 (6 bases). This CDR3 is 15 amino acids long. Deletions cut 2 bases from V and 7 bases from J, with 15 bases between. In germline, CDR1 is SGHTA, CDR2 FQGNSA. Here the CDR3 reads CASSLTSGGGNEQFF. For the CDR3, the DNA is TGTGCCAGCAGCTTAACAAGCGGAGGAGGGAATGAGCAGTTCTTC.

The rearrangement uses TRBV28 and TRBJ2-7; the match to TRBD1 covers 11 bases. CDR1 and CDR2 (germline): MDHEN, SYDVKM. There are 15 residues in the CDR3. The junction had 7 bases not matched to a gene; V was cut back by 5 bases and J by 4 bases. This chain's CDR3 is CASSAFGTGGYEQYF. Here the CDR3 DNA reads TGTGCCAGCAGTGCCTTCGGGACAGGGGGGTACGAGCAGTACTTC.

V usage is TRBV29-1 and J usage is TRBJ1-1; the D gene is possibly TRBD1 (6 bases). Deletions cut 3 bases from V and 4 bases from J, with 12 bases between. In germline, CDR1 is SQVTM, CDR2 ANQGSEA. This CDR3 is 13 amino acids long. This CDR3 is CSVDLGAGTEAFF. As DNA, the CDR3 is TGCAGCGTTGATTTGGGGGCCGGCACTGAAGCTTTCTTT.

The chain is built from TRBV18 and TRBJ2-1; perhaps TRBD1 as D (5 bases). The CDR3 is 15 amino acids. V lost 0 bases to trimming and J lost 2 bases, with 8 bases between them. Germline V gene data show CDR1 as KGHSH and CDR2 as LQKENI. For the CDR3, the DNA is TGTGCCAGCTCACCACCGGCAGGGCCCTACAATGAGCAGTTCTTC. It yields the protein CASSPPAGPYNEQFF.

This chain uses TRBV7-3 with TRBJ2-7; weak D call: TRBD2 (6 bases). CDR1 and CDR2 (germline): SGHTA, FQGTGA. The CDR3 spans 14 residues. Trimming removed 5 bases from V and 6 bases from J, with 17 bases in between. Written as DNA, the CDR3 is TGTGCCAGCAGCCCGGGAGCAGGGTCGACCGAGCAGTACTTC. It yields the protein CASSPGAGSTEQYF. Using reference TRBV7-3 and TRBJ2-7 for the parts outside the CDR3, the full variable domain is GAGVSQTPSNKVTEKGKYVELRCDPISGHTALYWYRQSLGQGPEFLIYFQGTGAADDSGLPNDRFFAVRPEGSVSTLKIQRTERGDSAVYLCASSPGAGSTEQYFGPGTRLTVT.

The V gene is TRBV9, the J gene TRBJ2-5; no definite D call. With 0 bases removed from V and 1 base from J, the gap between germline ends came to 7 bases. The CDR3 has 14 amino acids. Germline V gene sequence: CDR1 SGDLS, CDR2 YYNGEE. As DNA, the CDR3 is TGTGCCAGCAGCGTAGGGGCAGCCCAAGAGACCCAGTACTTC. Residues: CASSVGAAQETQYF. Combining the CDR3 with reference TRBV9 and TRBJ2-5 gives the whole variable domain DSGVTQTPKHLITATGQRVTLRCSPRSGDLSVYWYQQSLDQGLQFLIQYYNGEERAKGNILERFSAQQFPDLHSELNLSSLELGDSALYFCASSVGAAQETQYFGPGTRLLVL.

The J gene is TRBJ2-7, the V gene TRBV10-1, with 10 bases aligning to TRBD1. V shed 3 bases, J shed 2 bases, and the junction held 4 bases outside the gene matches. Germline V lookup: CDR1 WNHNN, CDR2 SYGVQD (reference sequence). The CDR3 runs to 15 residues. The CDR3 region is CASSDLGQGAYEQYF. The CDR3 DNA is TGCGCCAGCAGTGACCTTGGACAGGGGGCCTACGAGCAGTACTTC.

This chain connects TRBV7-9 to TRBJ2-7, with TRBD1 matching 8 bases. V shed 4 bases and J 1 base; nucleotides not matched to a gene: 3. The V gene's germline CDR1 is SEHNR and CDR2 FQNEAQ (reference sequence). This CDR3 contains 14 residues. The CDR3 loop is CASSSWDRSYEQYF. CDR3 DNA sequence: TGTGCCAGCAGCTCGTGGGACAGGTCCTACGAGCAGTACTTC.

The V call is TRBV7-8, the J call TRBJ2-7; 8 bases are a match to TRBD1. There are 15 residues in the CDR3. Trimming removed 5 bases from V and 2 bases from J; junction bases left unmatched: 8. Germline loops: CDR1 SGHVS, CDR2 FQNEAQ. The CDR3 sequence is CASSLPGQETYEQYF. Written as DNA, the CDR3 is TGTGCCAGCAGCCTACCGGGACAGGAGACCTACGAGCAGTACTTC.

V is TRBV27 and J is TRBJ2-2, with D possibly matching TRBD2 (7 bases). The CDR3 spans 17 residues. Per the germline V gene, CDR1 is MNHEY and CDR2 is SMNVEV (reference sequence). V lost 1 base to trimming and J lost 7 bases, with 19 bases between them. DNA for the CDR3: TGTGCCAGCAGTTTATTCTCGGTTGCGGGGGCTTACGGGGAGCTGTTTTTT. This translates into CASSLFSVAGAYGELFF.

The V and J genes are TRBV27 and TRBJ1-2; D is uncertain. The V gene lost 0 bases and the J gene lost 5 bases, with 19 bases spanning the gap. The CDR3 contains 17 residues. Germline CDR1 MNHEY, CDR2 SMNVEV (reference sequence). This CDR3 reads CASSLSFLHMEKYGYTF. CDR3 DNA sequence: TGTGCCAGCAGTTTATCCTTCCTTCATATGGAGAAATATGGCTACACCTTC.

The J gene is TRBJ2-7, the V gene TRBV15, with 7 bases aligning to TRBD2. This CDR3 is 15 amino acids long. Per the germline V gene, CDR1 is LNHNV and CDR2 is YYDKDF (reference sequence). J lost 0 bases, V lost 5 bases, and 7 bases had no gene match. The CDR3 DNA follows: TGTGCCACCAGCCGAGGGGAGGGATCCTCCTACGAGCAGTACTTC. Its protein product is CATSRGEGSSYEQYF.

The chain uses TRBV7-6 and TRBJ2-7; TRBD1 aligns across 9 bases. This CDR3 region has 15 residues. The J segment lost 0 bases and the V segment lost 1 base, leaving 1 base of the junction unmatched. The germline V gene encodes CDR1 SGHVS and CDR2 FNYEAQ. This CDR3 reads CASSLGDRASYEQYF. The CDR3 DNA is TGTGCCAGCAGCTTAGGGGACAGGGCCTCCTACGAGCAGTACTTC.

V gene TRBV27 combines with J gene TRBJ1-5; D possibly corresponds to TRBD1 (5 bases). The CDR3 contains 16 residues. Germline CDR1 is MNHEY and CDR2 is SMNVEV (reference sequence). Trimming took off 1 base at V and 2 bases at J, with 12 bases between the two ends. This chain's CDR3 is CASSLWGVAGNQPQHF. CDR3 coding DNA: TGTGCCAGCAGTTTATGGGGGGTAGCGGGCAATCAGCCCCAGCATTTT.

This chain connects TRBV28 to TRBJ2-2; the D gene is possibly TRBD2 (7 bases). V was trimmed by 2 bases and J by 4 bases, leaving 11 bases between them. The CDR3 runs 15 residues. CDR1 MDHEN and CDR2 SYDVKM come from the germline V gene. The CDR3 bases are TGTGCCAGCAGTTTAGCGGGGGCCGTCACCGGGGAGCTGTTTTTT. Protein sequence: CASSLAGAVTGELFF. Complete variable domain (other parts from reference TRBV28 and TRBJ2-2): DVKVTQSSRYLVKRTGEKVFLECVQDMDHENMFWYRQDPGLGLRLIYFSYDVKMKEKGDIPEGYSVSREKKERFSLILESASTNQTSMYLCASSLAGAVTGELFFGEGSRLTVL.

V is TRBV6-5 and J is TRBJ2-5; maybe TRBD1 (6 bases). The end of the DNA is better explained by TRBJ2-7, so the J call may be wrong. This CDR3 contains 15 residues. Germline V gene sequence: CDR1 MNHEY, CDR2 SVGAGI. CDR3 protein: CASRPPGTPSYEQYF. CDR3 DNA: TGTGCCAGCAGGCCCCCCGGGACACCTTCCTACGAGCAGTACTTC.

The chain employs TRBV19 and TRBJ1-2; 7 nucleotides agree with TRBD1. Germline V CDR1 and CDR2: LNHDA, SQIVND (reference sequence). After removal of 2 bases from V and 4 bases from J, the junction contained 4 bases not matched to a gene. CDR3 length: 14 residues. The CDR3 nucleotides are TGTGCCAGTAGTATATCAGGGGGTAGCTATGGCTACACCTTC. Amino acid sequence: CASSISGGSYGYTF.

The J gene is TRBJ2-5, the V gene TRBV7-9; no clear D gene. The V gene's germline CDR1 is SEHNR and CDR2 FQNEAQ (reference sequence). V lost 3 bases, J lost 11 bases, and 10 bases lay in between. This CDR3 spans 11 amino acids. The CDR3 loop reads CASSFTEKQYF. CDR3 bases: TGTGCCAGCAGCTTCACCGAGAAGCAGTACTTC.

The rearrangement uses TRBV28 and TRBJ2-3, with TRBD1 as a possible D gene (6 bases). V dropped 3 bases and J dropped 4 bases, with 14 bases sitting between them. Per the germline V gene, CDR1 is MDHEN and CDR2 is SYDVKM. The CDR3 consists of 15 residues. CDR3 DNA: TGTGCCAGCAGTTTTGTATCAGGGGTGCCAGATACGCAGTATTTT. Amino acids: CASSFVSGVPDTQYF.

This chain joins TRBV5-4 and TRBJ1-1; TRBD1 matches 7 bases. V shed 4 bases, J shed 0 bases, and the junction held 9 bases outside the gene matches. The CDR3 is made up of 16 amino acids. Germline V gene lookup returns CDR1 SGHNT and CDR2 YYREEE (reference sequence). The CDR3 bases are TGTGCCAGCAGCGCGGGACAGAGGCGCGTGAACACTGAAGCTTTCTTT. Translation gives CASSAGQRRVNTEAFF.

The CDR3 is CASRTGSGNTIYF. In DNA form, the CDR3 reads TGTGCCAGTAGAACGGGATCTGGAAACACCATATATTTT. This chain links TRBV19 with TRBJ1-3; D not resolved. This CDR3 has 13 residues. Germline V gene sequence: CDR1 LNHDA, CDR2 SQIVND (reference sequence). V was trimmed by 6 bases and J by 1 base, leaving 7 bases between them.

In nucleotides, the CDR3 is TGCGCCAGCAGCCAAGATAGGGACAGATCTAACTATGGCTACACCTTC. It translates to CASSQDRDRSNYGYTF. The V call is TRBV4-1, the J call TRBJ1-2; 7 bases agree with TRBD1. The J segment lost 0 bases and the V segment lost 0 bases, leaving 4 bases of the junction unmatched. Germline-derived CDR1 and CDR2 are MGHRA and YSYEKL. The CDR3 contains 16 residues.

The chain has TRBV21-1 and TRBJ2-7; the DNA was not used to check the table's D call, TRBD1. TRBV21-1 is a recognized pseudogene. The CDR3 has 13 amino acids. The CDR3 bases are TGTGCCAGCAGCTCCCCAGGGGCGGAGGAGCAGTACTTC. Its protein is CASSSPGAEEQYF.

The V and J genes are TRBV30 and TRBJ2-3; tentatively, D is TRBD1 (6 bases). The germline gives CDR1 GTSNPN, CDR2 SVGIG (reference sequence). Deletions cut 0 bases from V and 6 bases from J, with 16 bases between. CDR3 size: 15 residues. The CDR3 coding sequence is TGTGCCTGGAGTGTACGCCAGGGGTACACGGATACGCAGTATTTT. This codes for CAWSVRQGYTDTQYF.

V gene TRBV6-5 combines with J gene TRBJ1-3; no firm D call. This CDR3 has 14 residues. V lost 7 bases to trimming and J lost 3 bases, with 13 bases between them. CDR1 and CDR2 from the germline V gene are MNHEY and SVGAGI. The CDR3 region is CASIDLTVGNTIYF. Here the CDR3 DNA reads TGTGCCAGCATAGACTTGACGGTTGGAAACACCATATATTTT.